The source of this T cell receptor beta chain is a study of T cells in Graves' hyperthyroidism and ophthalmopathy. Study-level findings and limits: Blood samples included most of the expanded thyroid clonotypes exceeding 0.001.

Graves' hyperthyroidism without ophthalmopathy progression within 18 months was termed stable. Exclusion of patients followed from uncontrolled infection, other autoimmune disease, pregnancy or lactation. As regards this clonotype: The target antigen is unknown.

TCR beta CDR3 sequences were amplified from RNA transcripts. Initially, a first-round RT-PCR of the TCR CDR3 employed the HTBI primer set. MiXCR, run by TCRdb on the multiplex PCR reads, gives a single entry per CDR3 protein. The sample holds approximately 430,000 distinct CDR3 sequences, less than 20% seen once. Trimming left V 5 bases short and J 2 bases short, with 16 bases between. This CDR3 has 15 residues. CDR1 SGHAT and CDR2 FQNNGV come from the germline V gene. Sequenced: blood. The chain has TRBV11-2 and TRBJ2-7; either TRBD1 or TRBD2 may fit D (5 bases each). This TCR was sampled from a woman younger than 30 with Graves' hyperthyroidism. The CDR3 spells CASSDLVGVPYEQYF. CDR3 DNA: TGTGCCAGCAGCGACCTTGTGGGGGTCCCCTACGAGCAGTACTTC.